These 26 T cell receptor beta chains were sequenced from one sample in a study of blood T cells in healthy people across ages. The authors ran a second PCR of roughly 6 to 11 cycles using a sample-barcoded 5' primer and a J-beta primer mix. TCRdb called the 5' RACE reads again in MiXCR, with one record for every CDR3 protein. Of about 1.6 million distinct CDR3 sequences in the sample, approximately 32% were seen once. The material sequenced was blood. These receptors all come from a woman in her 30s in good health.

CDR3 region: CAIGGRDRGIRETQYF. CDR3 DNA: TGTGCCATCGGGGGCCGGGACAGGGGAATTCGAGAGACCCAGTACTTC. V is TRBV10-3 and J is TRBJ2-5; 10 nucleotides align to TRBD1. Germline loops: CDR1 ENHRY, CDR2 SYGVKD. Trimming took 8 bases from V and 4 from J; bases not matched to a gene: 13. The CDR3 consists of 16 residues.

V is TRBV3-1 and J is TRBJ1-6; D remains ambiguous. Germline V gives CDR1 LGHDT, CDR2 YNNKEL (reference sequence). This CDR3 comprises 14 residues. V was clipped by 5 bases and J by 11 bases, with 16 bases between them. The CDR3, as DNA: TGTGCCAGCAGCTTACTGGGCGGCGTTGCACCCCTCCACTTT. Translated: CASSLLGGVAPLHF.

V gene TRBV27 combines with J gene TRBJ2-3, with D maybe TRBD1 (5 bases). The germline V gene has CDR1 MNHEY and CDR2 SMNVEV (reference sequence). V lost 6 bases, J lost 11 bases, and 21 bases lay in between. This CDR3 spans 14 amino acids. This CDR3 reads CASRSDGQGAWQYF. The CDR3 nucleotides read TGTGCCAGCAGGTCCGATGGACAAGGGGCTTGGCAGTATTTT.

The chain uses TRBV9 and TRBJ1-2; D is unresolved. The V end was cut by 1 base, the J end by 7 bases, with 17 bases between. Germline assignment: CDR1 SGDLS and CDR2 YYNGEE. The CDR3 is made up of 15 amino acids. This CDR3 is CASSVSKDSFIGYTF. CDR3 bases: TGTGCCAGCAGCGTAAGCAAGGATTCTTTTATTGGCTACACCTTC.

The genes are TRBV9 and TRBJ2-1; 9 bases fit TRBD2. CDR1 is SGDLS, CDR2 YYNGEE, per germline. There are 17 residues in the CDR3. J gave up 0 bases and V 0 bases, and 4 bases lay outside the gene matches. In DNA form, the CDR3 reads TGTGCCAGCAGCGTAGCAGATAGCGGGAGCTCCTACAATGAGCAGTTCTTC. Amino acid sequence: CASSVADSGSSYNEQFF.

The gene calls are TRBV15 and TRBJ2-3; no firm D call. The CDR3 sequence is 15 residues long. V gave up 3 bases and J gave up 0 bases, with 10 bases separating them. The germline V gene encodes CDR1 LNHNV and CDR2 YYDKDF (reference sequence). The CDR3 protein is CATSSSLVSTDTQYF. The CDR3 DNA is TGTGCCACCAGCAGCTCCCTAGTTAGCACAGATACGCAGTATTTT. The variable domain in full, completed from reference TRBV15 and TRBJ2-3, reads DAMVIQNPRYQVTQFGKPVTLSCSQTLNHNVMYWYQQKSSQAPKLLFHYYDKDFNNEADTPDNFQSRRPNTSFCFLDIRSPGLGDTAMYLCATSSSLVSTDTQYFGPGTRLTVL.

The gene calls are TRBV20-1 and TRBJ2-7; the D gene is possibly TRBD2 (6 bases). Per germline, CDR1 DFQATT and CDR2 SNEGSKA (reference sequence). V was clipped by 0 bases and J by 2 bases, with 23 bases between them. This CDR3 contains 18 residues. CDR3 DNA sequence: TGCAGTGCTAGAGATTTCAGGATACCGGGATTAGCGGCCTACGAGCAGTACTTC. Translated: CSARDFRIPGLAAYEQYF.

Concerning this clonotype: The junction differs from germline at one of its ends, possibly a read error. This chain links TRBV20-1 with TRBJ1-5; a possible D gene is TRBD1 (5 bases). This CDR3 spans 16 amino acids. Germline CDR1 is DFQATT and CDR2 is SNEGSKA (reference sequence). The CDR3 region is CSAPRPSGSGNQPRHF. As DNA, the CDR3 is TGCAGTGCTCCCCGTCCCTCAGGGAGTGGCAATCAGCCCCGGCATTTT.

About this clonotype: A much bigger clone sits one base away, suggesting this may be a read error. The chain links TRBV3-1 to TRBJ2-5, with TRBD2 matching 12 bases. Germline-derived CDR1 and CDR2 are LGHDT and YNNKEL (reference sequence). The CDR3 spans 16 residues. The CDR3 loop is CTSSRGLAGSQETQYF. DNA for the CDR3: TGTACCAGCAGCCGCGGACTAGCGGGGAGTCAAGAGACCCAGTACTTC.

The chain uses TRBV6-1 and TRBJ2-7; 11 nucleotides line up with TRBD2. Germline V CDR1 and CDR2: MNHNS, SASEGT. The CDR3 runs 16 residues. The V gene end was trimmed by 0 bases and the J gene end by 2 bases; junction bases not matched to a gene: 3. The CDR3: CASSEATSGGTYEQYF. DNA for the CDR3: TGTGCCAGCAGTGAAGCTACTAGCGGGGGAACCTACGAGCAGTACTTC.

This clonotype was seen only a few times. The genes are TRBV7-9 and TRBJ1-5; TRBD1 is a possible D gene (6 bases). V lost 4 bases to trimming and J lost 0 bases, with 7 bases between them. Germline values: CDR1 SEHNR, CDR2 FQNEAQ (reference sequence). The CDR3 extends over 14 amino acids. CDR3 in amino acids: CASSSGVSNQPQHF. CDR3 nucleotide sequence: TGTGCCAGCAGCTCAGGGGTTAGCAATCAGCCCCAGCATTTT. The full variable domain, its missing parts supplied by reference TRBV7-9 and TRBJ1-5, is DTGVSQNPRHKITKRGQNVTFRCDPISEHNRLYWYRQTLGQGPEFLTYFQNEAQLEKSRLLSDRFSAERPKGSFSTLEIQRTEQGDSAMYLCASSSGVSNQPQHFGDGTRLSIL.

This clonotype appeared a few times. The V call is TRBV29-1, the J call TRBJ2-5, with 7 bases fitting TRBD2. Trimming at V came to 4 bases and at J to 0 bases, leaving 17 bases not matched to a gene. This CDR3 is built from 18 residues. CDR1 is SQVTM, CDR2 ANQGSEA, per germline. The DNA of the CDR3 is TGCAGCGTTGCGCCCCGGGTTAGCGGGTGGTTGTACCAAGAGACCCAGTACTTC. Translating gives CSVAPRVSGWLYQETQYF.

This clonotype has just a few counts. V and J are TRBV6-5 and TRBJ2-7; 9 bases are a match to TRBD1. V lost 4 bases to trimming and J lost 3 bases; unmatched junction nucleotides: 7. The V gene's germline CDR1 is MNHEY and CDR2 SVGAGI. The CDR3 totals 15 residues. The CDR3 region has the DNA TGTGCCAGCAGTTTCGATGGGACAGGGCACTACGAGCAGTACTTC. Translation gives CASSFDGTGHYEQYF.

The rearrangement links TRBV30 to TRBJ2-7, with D perhaps matching TRBD1 or TRBD2 (5 bases each). The CDR3 extends over 12 amino acids. In germline, CDR1 is GTSNPN, CDR2 SVGIG (reference sequence). Trimming took 3 bases from V and 5 from J, leaving 11 bases between them. The CDR3 sequence: CAWRQGRNEQYF. CDR3 nucleotide sequence: TGTGCCTGGAGGCAGGGACGAAACGAGCAGTACTTC.

At least ten counts were recorded for this clonotype. The V gene is TRBV6-6, the J gene TRBJ2-7, with no clear D. From germline, CDR1 is MNHNY and CDR2 SVGAGI (reference sequence). Trimming stripped 5 bases from V and 0 bases from J, with 8 bases between. The CDR3 is 13 residues long. The CDR3 region has the DNA TGTGCCAGCAGTCAGACACCCTCCTACGAGCAGTACTTC. This translates into CASSQTPSYEQYF.

V is TRBV6-1 and J is TRBJ1-1; D is ambiguous. Trimming removed 6 bases from V and 1 base from J, with 21 bases in between. CDR1 and CDR2 (germline): MNHNS, SASEGT. The CDR3 loop spans 17 amino acids. The CDR3 spells CASRREGSKTQNTEAFF. In DNA form, the CDR3 reads TGTGCCAGCAGGCGAGAGGGAAGTAAAACCCAGAACACTGAAGCTTTCTTT.

The J gene is TRBJ1-6, the V gene TRBV20-1; the D is unclear. Germline CDR1 reads DFQATT; CDR2 reads SNEGSKA (reference sequence). V shed 0 bases and J shed 0 bases, with 12 bases lying between them. CDR3 length: 17 residues. The CDR3 coding sequence is TGCAGTGCTAGAGAGGCCGACTTAAGCTCCTATAATTCACCCCTCCACTTT. Translation gives CSAREADLSSYNSPLHF.

This chain links TRBV7-9 with TRBJ2-7; 7 bases are shared with TRBD2. The J segment lost 9 bases and the V segment lost 1 base, leaving 15 bases of the junction unmatched. The V gene's germline CDR1 is SEHNR and CDR2 FQNEAQ (reference sequence). CDR3 length: 16 amino acids. The CDR3 spells CASSLGWEGRPHGQYF. The CDR3 DNA reads TGTGCCAGCAGCTTAGGCTGGGAGGGGCGACCCCACGGGCAGTACTTC.

This clonotype was found a few times. This chain uses TRBV4-1 with TRBJ2-5; the match to TRBD2 covers 8 bases. The CDR3 is made up of 15 amino acids. CDR1 is MGHRA, CDR2 YSYEKL, per germline. V shed 2 bases, J shed 5 bases, and the junction held 7 bases outside the gene matches. This chain's CDR3 is CASSQTGTSGETQYF. CDR3 DNA sequence: TGCGCCAGCAGCCAAACCGGGACTAGTGGGGAGACCCAGTACTTC.

This chain links TRBV11-2 with TRBJ2-1; perhaps TRBD2 as D (6 bases). Trimming shortened V by 4 bases and J by 0 bases, and 16 bases separated the two germline ends. Germline assignment: CDR1 SGHAT and CDR2 FQNNGV. There are 17 residues in the CDR3. The CDR3: CASSSRGGTSSYNEQFF. The CDR3 DNA follows: TGTGCCAGCAGCTCTCGGGGAGGTACGAGCTCCTACAATGAGCAGTTCTTC.

This clonotype appeared a single time. Possible read error: a much larger clone is one base away. J is TRBJ2-7 and V is TRBV7-2; D gene ambiguous. The CDR3 covers 14 residues. The V gene's germline CDR1 is SGHTA and CDR2 FQGNSA. The CDR3 loop is CASSLVVETYKQYF. The CDR3 DNA follows: TGTGCCAGCAGCTTAGTTGTGGAAACCTACAAGCAGTACTTC.

The rearrangement uses TRBV4-2 and TRBJ1-2; 9 bases are shared with TRBD1. J gave up 3 bases and V 1 base, and 3 bases lay outside the gene matches. This CDR3 region has 15 residues. Germline V gene sequence: CDR1 LGHNA, CDR2 YNFKEQ. In DNA form, the CDR3 reads TGTGCCAGCAGCCAAGGGACAGGGGACTACTATGGCTACACCTTC. It encodes CASSQGTGDYYGYTF.

This rearrangement joins TRBV20-1 to TRBJ2-7, with TRBD1 matching over 9 bases. The junction had 3 bases not matched to a gene; V was cut back by 6 bases and J by 0 bases. The CDR3 is 13 residues long. The germline gives CDR1 DFQATT, CDR2 SNEGSKA (reference sequence). Here the CDR3 DNA reads TGCAGTGCCGGGACAGGGTTCTCCTACGAGCAGTACTTC. Amino acids: CSAGTGFSYEQYF.

This clonotype came up many times. This chain links TRBV29-1 with TRBJ2-3; perhaps TRBD1 as D (5 bases). Germline CDR1 SQVTM, CDR2 ANQGSEA. The ends were cut back, 3 bases at V and 0 bases at J, with 10 bases in the middle. The CDR3 runs 14 residues. The CDR3 is CSVEPGISTDTQYF. CDR3 bases: TGCAGCGTTGAGCCAGGGATAAGCACAGATACGCAGTATTTT.

This CDR3 is CASSQWLEQIYGYTF. In nucleotides, the CDR3 is TGTGCCAGCAGCCAATGGTTAGAACAGATCTATGGCTACACCTTC. The V call is TRBV3-1, the J call TRBJ1-2; D unresolved. Germline V lookup: CDR1 LGHDT, CDR2 YNNKEL (reference sequence). V was trimmed by 2 bases and J by 4 bases, leaving 14 bases between them. The CDR3 covers 15 residues. The variable domain in full, with the rest retrieved from reference TRBV3-1 and TRBJ1-2, is DTAVSQTPKYLVTQMGNDKSIKCEQNLGHDTMYWYKQDSKKFLKIMFSYNNKELIINETVPNRFSPKSPDKAHLNLHINSLELGDSAVYFCASSQWLEQIYGYTFGSGTRLTVV.

This clonotype has only one observation. Since a much larger clone is just one base distant, this may be a read error. The V gene is TRBV29-1, the J gene TRBJ2-7; D may be TRBD2 (5 bases). This CDR3 spans 15 amino acids. Germline V gives CDR1 SQVTM, CDR2 ANQGSEA. V lost 7 bases and J 4 bases, leaving 23 bases between the germline ends. The CDR3 sequence is CSALQASGVRYEQYF. CDR3 coding DNA: TGCAGCGCCTTGCAGGCCAGCGGAGTTCGGTACGAGCAGTACTTC.